This is a list of T cell receptor beta chains from one sample in a study of patients and donors after allogeneic stem cell transplantation. TCRdb re-called the RT-PCR reads with MiXCR, one entry per CDR3 protein. Among roughly 960,000 distinct CDR3 sequences listed, roughly 18% were seen once. Sequencing input: blood, either unsorted or a sorted T cell fraction (not recorded which). These receptors all come from a human donor who was either an allogeneic HSCT recipient or a stem cell or donor lymphocyte infusion donor (not recorded which). It is not recorded whose cells these are; they may come from a transplant donor. The CDR3 runs from the conserved cysteine through the conserved F or W.

v_call,cdr3_length,cdr3_aa
TRBV4-1,15,CASSQRDRGRDEQFF
TRBV12-3/TRBV12-4,18,CASSFDPGPKGPAYEQYF
TRBV12-3/TRBV12-4,15,CASSSSGISYNEQFF
TRBV6-1,19,CASSSSPGTQTGANYGYTF
TRBV25-1,11,CASSTDGTQYF
TRBV20-1,15,CSARSTGGSRDTQYF
TRBV7-9,16,CASSLRDGAPADTQYF
TRBV15,15,CATSRDSEIGTEAFF
TRBV7-6,15,CASSLLAGGKETQYF
TRBV10-3,16,CAISEGEGTGRDEQFF
TRBV25-1,13,CASTDHYNSPLHF
TRBV3-1,17,CASSQDRERVAKNIQYF
TRBV12-3/TRBV12-4,15,CASRVRQGTGNTIYF
TRBV30,13,CAWSVDRPPEAFF
TRBV29-1,16,CSVEGVGLSTYNEQFF
TRBV5-1,16,CASSLLGRDSYNEQFF
TRBV10-3,16,CAISIRETSSGNTIYF
TRBV4-2,17,CASSQDIEGQGDYGYTF
TRBV7-2,17,CASSLASRAASNEKLFF
TRBV4-2,15,CASSREEQVDNEQFF
TRBV11-2,15,CASSHGLFYSYEQYF
TRBV6-5,15,CASSWGTGGGSPLHF
TRBV7-9,16,CASSLEDRLSYNEQFF
TRBV15,16,CATSRERGGRPEKLFF
TRBV5-1,18,CASSAPSSGRPLQETQYF
TRBV24-1,15,CATRGTSGMVNEQFF
TRBV20-1,14,CSARTSGRAETQYF